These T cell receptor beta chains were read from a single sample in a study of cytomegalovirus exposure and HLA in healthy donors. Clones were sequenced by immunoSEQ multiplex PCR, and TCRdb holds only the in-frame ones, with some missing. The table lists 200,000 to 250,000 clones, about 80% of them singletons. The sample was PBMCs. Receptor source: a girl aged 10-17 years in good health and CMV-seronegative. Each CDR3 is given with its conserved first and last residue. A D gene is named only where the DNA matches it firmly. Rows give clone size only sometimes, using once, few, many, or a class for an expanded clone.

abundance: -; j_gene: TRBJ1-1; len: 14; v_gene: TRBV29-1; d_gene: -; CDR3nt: TGCAGCTCCGCCCAGGGGAGCCCAGGCACTGAAGCTTTCTTT; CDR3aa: CSSAQGSPGTEAFF
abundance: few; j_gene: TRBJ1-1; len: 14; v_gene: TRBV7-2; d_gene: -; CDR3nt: TGTGCCAGCAGCGTAGGACACCAGAACACTGAAGCTTTCTTT; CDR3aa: CASSVGHQNTEAFF
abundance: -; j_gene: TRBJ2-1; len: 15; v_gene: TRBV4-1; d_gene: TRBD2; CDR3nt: TGCGCCAGCAGCCAGGCCGGGACTAGCGTCAATGAGCAGTTCTTC; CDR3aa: CASSQAGTSVNEQFF
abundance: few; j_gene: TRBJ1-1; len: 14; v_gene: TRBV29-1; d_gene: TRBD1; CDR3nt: TGCAGCGTTGATGACAGGGGGAGTCGGACTGAAGCTTTCTTT; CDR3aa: CSVDDRGSRTEAFF
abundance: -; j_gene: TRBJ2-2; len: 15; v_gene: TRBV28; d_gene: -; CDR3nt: TGTGCCAGCAAGAAAGGGACTCAAAAAACCGGGGAGCTGTTTTTT; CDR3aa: CASKKGTQKTGELFF
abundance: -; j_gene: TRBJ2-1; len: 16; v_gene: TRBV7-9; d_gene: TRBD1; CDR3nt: TGTGCCAGCAGCGCAGATCCGGGACAGGGAACGAATGAGCAGTTCTTC; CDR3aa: CASSADPGQGTNEQFF
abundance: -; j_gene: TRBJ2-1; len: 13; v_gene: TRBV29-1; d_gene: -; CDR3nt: TGCAGCGTTGGTGAACTAGCTCGGGGTGAGCAGTTCTTC; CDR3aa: CSVGELARGEQFF
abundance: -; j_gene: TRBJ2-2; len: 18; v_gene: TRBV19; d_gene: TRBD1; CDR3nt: TGTGCCAGTAGTATCCCGACAGGGGCAATGACTGGGACCGGGGAGCTGTTTTTT; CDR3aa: CASSIPTGAMTGTGELFF
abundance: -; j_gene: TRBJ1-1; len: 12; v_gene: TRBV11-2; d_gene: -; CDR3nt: TGTGCCAGCAGCTTCGGGGACACTGAAGCTTTCTTT; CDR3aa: CASSFGDTEAFF
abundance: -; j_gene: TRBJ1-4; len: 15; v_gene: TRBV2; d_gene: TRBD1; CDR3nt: TGTGCCAGCCGAAACGACAGGGTTAGTAATGAAAAACTGTTTTTT; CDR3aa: CASRNDRVSNEKLFF
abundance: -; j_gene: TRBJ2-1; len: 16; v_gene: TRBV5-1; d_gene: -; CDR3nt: TGCGCCAGCAGCTTAGATGGGGACAAGGTTTCAGATGAGCAGTTCTTC; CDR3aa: CASSLDGDKVSDEQFF
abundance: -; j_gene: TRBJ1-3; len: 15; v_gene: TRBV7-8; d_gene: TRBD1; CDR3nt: TGTGCCAGCAGCTTAGGGACAGGGGGTGGAAACACCATATATTTT; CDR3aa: CASSLGTGGGNTIYF
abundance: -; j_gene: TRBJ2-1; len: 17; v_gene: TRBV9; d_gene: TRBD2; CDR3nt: TGTGCCAGCAGCGTCCCAACGGGGGGTGGGGACCACAATGAGCAGTTCTTC; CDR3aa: CASSVPTGGGDHNEQFF
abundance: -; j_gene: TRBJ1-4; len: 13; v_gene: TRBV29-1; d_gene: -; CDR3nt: TGCAGCGTTGTACCCCAGAATAATGAAAAACTGTTTTTT; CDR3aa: CSVVPQNNEKLFF
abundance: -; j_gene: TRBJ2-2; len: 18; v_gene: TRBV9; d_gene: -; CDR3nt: TGTGCCAGCAGCGGACCCCTCCGGGGGGCGCTTAATCCGGACGAGCTGTTTTTT; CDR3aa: CASSGPLRGALNPDELFF
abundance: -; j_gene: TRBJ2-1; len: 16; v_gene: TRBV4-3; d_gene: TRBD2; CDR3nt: TGCGCCAGCAGCCAAGTGGCGGGGGGCCCCTACAATGAGCAGTTCTTC; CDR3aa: CASSQVAGGPYNEQFF
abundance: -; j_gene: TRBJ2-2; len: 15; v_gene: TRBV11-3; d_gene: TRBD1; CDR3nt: TGTGCCAGCAGACCAAGCCCGGCAGGGGGCGGGGAGCTGTTTTTT; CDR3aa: CASRPSPAGGGELFF
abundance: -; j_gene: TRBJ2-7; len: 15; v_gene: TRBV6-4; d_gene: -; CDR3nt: TGTGCCAGCAGGAAAAATAAGACTAGTTGCTACGAGCAGTACTTC; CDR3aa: CASRKNKTSCYEQYF
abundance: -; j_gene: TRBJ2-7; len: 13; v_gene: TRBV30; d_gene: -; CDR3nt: TGTGCCTGGAGTTTTATGGGCACTTGGGAGCAGTACTTC; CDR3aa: CAWSFMGTWEQYF
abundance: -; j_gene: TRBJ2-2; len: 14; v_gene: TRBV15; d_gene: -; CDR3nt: TGTGCCACCAGGGCCAGCGGGAACACCGGGGAGCTGTTTTTT; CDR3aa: CATRASGNTGELFF
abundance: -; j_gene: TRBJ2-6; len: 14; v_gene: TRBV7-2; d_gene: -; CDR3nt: TGTGCCAGCAGCTTACCCGGTGGGGCCAACGTCCTGACTTTC; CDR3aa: CASSLPGGANVLTF
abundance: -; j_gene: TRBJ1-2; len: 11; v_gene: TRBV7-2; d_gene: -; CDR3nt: TGTGCCAGCAGCTTGGCATATGGCTACACCTTC; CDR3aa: CASSLAYGYTF
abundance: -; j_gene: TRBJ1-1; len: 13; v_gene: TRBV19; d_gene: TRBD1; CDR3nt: TGTGCCAGTAGTAGTCAGGGGGCCACTGAAGCTTTCTTT; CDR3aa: CASSSQGATEAFF
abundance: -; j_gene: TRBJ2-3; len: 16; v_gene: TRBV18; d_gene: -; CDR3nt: TGTGCCAGCTCACCCCGGTTATACGGGAGCACAGATACGCAGTATTTT; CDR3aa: CASSPRLYGSTDTQYF
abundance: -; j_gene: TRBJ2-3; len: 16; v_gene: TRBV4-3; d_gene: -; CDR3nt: TGCGCCAGCAGCCAACGGTACAAGGGGATAGGAGATACGCAGTATTTT; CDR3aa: CASSQRYKGIGDTQYF
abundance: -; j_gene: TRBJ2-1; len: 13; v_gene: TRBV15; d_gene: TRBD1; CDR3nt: TGTGCCACCGGGGACAGGGGGCTGAATGAGCAGTTCTTC; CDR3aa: CATGDRGLNEQFF